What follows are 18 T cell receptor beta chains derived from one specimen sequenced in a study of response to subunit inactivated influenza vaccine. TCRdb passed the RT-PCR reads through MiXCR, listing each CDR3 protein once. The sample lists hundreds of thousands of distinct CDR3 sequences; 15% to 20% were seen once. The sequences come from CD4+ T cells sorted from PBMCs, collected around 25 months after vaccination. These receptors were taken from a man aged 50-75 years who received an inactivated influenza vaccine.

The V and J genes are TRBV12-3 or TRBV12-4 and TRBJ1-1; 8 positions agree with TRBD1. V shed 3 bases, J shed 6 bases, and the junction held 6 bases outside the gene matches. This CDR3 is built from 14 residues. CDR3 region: CASSFRQGRSEAFF. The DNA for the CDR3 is TGTGCCAGCAGTTTCAGACAGGGGAGGTCTGAAGCTTTCTTT.

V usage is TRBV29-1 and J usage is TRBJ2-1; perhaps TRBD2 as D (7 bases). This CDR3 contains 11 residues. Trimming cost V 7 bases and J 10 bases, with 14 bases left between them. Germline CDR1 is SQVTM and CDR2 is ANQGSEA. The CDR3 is CSAGGGLEQFF. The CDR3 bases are TGCAGCGCTGGGGGGGGCTTGGAGCAGTTCTTC.

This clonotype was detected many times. This CDR3 is CASSLHSGRAPDTQYF. CDR3 bases: TGCGCCAGCAGCTTACATAGCGGGAGGGCCCCAGATACGCAGTATTTT. J is TRBJ2-3 and V is TRBV5-1; TRBD2 agrees at 11 bases. Germline CDR1 SGHRS, CDR2 YFSETQ. V trimming: 2 bases; J trimming: 4 bases; junction bases outside the gene matches: 6. The CDR3 length is 16 residues.

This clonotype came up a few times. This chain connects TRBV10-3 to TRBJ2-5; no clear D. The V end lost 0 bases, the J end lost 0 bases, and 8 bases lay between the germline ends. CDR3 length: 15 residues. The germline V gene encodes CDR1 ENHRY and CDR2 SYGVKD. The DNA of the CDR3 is TGTGCCATCAGTGAGTCGACGTCGTACCAAGAGACCCAGTACTTC. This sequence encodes CAISESTSYQETQYF.

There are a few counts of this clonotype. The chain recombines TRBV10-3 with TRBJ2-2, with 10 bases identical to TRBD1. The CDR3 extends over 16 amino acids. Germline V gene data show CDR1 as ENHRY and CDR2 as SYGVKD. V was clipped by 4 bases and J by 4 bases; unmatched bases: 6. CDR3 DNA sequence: TGTGCCATCAGTGGGTTCGACAGGGGGCTCACCGGGGAGCTGTTTTTT. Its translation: CAISGFDRGLTGELFF.

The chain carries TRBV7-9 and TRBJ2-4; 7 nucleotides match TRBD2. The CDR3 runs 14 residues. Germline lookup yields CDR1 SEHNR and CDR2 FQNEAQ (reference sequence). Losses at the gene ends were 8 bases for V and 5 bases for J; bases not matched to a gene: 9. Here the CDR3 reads CASSGGRAENIQYF. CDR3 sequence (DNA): TGTGCCAGCTCCGGGGGGAGGGCCGAAAACATTCAGTACTTC.

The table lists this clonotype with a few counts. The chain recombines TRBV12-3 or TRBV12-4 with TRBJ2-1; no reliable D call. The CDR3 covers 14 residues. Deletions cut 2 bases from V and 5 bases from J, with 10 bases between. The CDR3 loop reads CASSLKLRNNEQFF. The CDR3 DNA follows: TGTGCCAGCAGTTTAAAACTTCGTAACAATGAGCAGTTCTTC.

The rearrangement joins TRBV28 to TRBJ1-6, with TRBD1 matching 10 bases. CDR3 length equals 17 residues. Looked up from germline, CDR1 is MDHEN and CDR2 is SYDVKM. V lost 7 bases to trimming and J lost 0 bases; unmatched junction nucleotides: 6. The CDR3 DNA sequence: TGTGCCAGCAATGACCGGGACAGGGGCTCCTATAATTCACCCCTCCACTTT. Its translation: CASNDRDRGSYNSPLHF.

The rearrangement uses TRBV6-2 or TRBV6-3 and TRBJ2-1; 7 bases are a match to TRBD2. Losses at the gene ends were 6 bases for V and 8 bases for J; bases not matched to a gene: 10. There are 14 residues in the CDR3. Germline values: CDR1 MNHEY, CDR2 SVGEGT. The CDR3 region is CASRKGLGFDEQFF. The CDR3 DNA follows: TGTGCCAGCAGGAAAGGACTAGGCTTCGATGAGCAGTTCTTC.

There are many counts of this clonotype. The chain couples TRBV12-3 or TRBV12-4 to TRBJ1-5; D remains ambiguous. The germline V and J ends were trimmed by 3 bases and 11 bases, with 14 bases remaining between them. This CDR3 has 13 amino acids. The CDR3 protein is CASSFWESKAQHF. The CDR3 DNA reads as TGTGCCAGCAGTTTCTGGGAGTCAAAGGCCCAGCATTTT.

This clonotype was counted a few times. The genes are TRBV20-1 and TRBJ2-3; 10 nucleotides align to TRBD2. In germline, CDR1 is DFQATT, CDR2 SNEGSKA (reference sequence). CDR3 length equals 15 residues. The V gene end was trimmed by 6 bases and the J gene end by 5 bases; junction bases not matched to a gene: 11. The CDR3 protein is CSAEKGLALRDTQYF. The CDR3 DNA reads TGCAGTGCCGAGAAGGGACTAGCGCTTAGAGATACGCAGTATTTT.

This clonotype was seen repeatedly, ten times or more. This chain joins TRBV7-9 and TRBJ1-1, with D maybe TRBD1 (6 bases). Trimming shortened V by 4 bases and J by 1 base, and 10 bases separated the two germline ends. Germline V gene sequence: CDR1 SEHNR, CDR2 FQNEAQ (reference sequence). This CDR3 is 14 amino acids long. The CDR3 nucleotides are TGTGCCAGCAGCTCTCAACAGGGGAACACTGAAGCTTTCTTT. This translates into CASSSQQGNTEAFF.

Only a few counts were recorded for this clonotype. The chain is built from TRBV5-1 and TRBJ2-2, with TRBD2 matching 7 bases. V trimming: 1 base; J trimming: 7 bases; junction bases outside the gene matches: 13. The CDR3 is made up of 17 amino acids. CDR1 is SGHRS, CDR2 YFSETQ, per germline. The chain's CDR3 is CASSLIAGQESHGELFF. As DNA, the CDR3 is TGCGCCAGCAGCTTGATAGCGGGTCAGGAATCCCACGGGGAGCTGTTTTTT.

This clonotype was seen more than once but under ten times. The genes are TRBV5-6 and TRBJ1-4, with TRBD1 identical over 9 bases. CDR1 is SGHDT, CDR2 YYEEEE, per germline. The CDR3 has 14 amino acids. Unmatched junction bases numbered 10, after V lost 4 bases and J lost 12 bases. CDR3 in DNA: TGTGCCAGCAGCAAAATCGACAGGGGGGCTGAACTGTTTTTT. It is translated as CASSKIDRGAELFF. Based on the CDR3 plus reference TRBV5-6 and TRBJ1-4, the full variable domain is DAGVTQSPTHLIKTRGQQVTLRCSPKSGHDTVSWYQQALGQGPQFIFQYYEEEERQRGNFPDRFSGHQFPNYSSELNVNALLLGDSALYLCASSKIDRGAELFFGSGTQLSVL.

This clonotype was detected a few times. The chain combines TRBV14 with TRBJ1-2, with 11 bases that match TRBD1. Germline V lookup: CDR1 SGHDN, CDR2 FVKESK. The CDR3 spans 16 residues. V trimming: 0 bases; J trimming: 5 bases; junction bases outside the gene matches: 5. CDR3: CASSQDAGQGGYGYTF. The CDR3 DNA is TGTGCCAGCAGCCAAGATGCGGGACAGGGGGGATATGGCTACACCTTC.

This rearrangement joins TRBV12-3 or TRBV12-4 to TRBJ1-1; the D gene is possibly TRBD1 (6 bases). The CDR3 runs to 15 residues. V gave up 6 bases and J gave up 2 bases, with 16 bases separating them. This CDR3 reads CASSPPGQPNTEAFF. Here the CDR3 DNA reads TGTGCCAGCAGCCCTCCGGGACAACCAAACACTGAAGCTTTCTTT.

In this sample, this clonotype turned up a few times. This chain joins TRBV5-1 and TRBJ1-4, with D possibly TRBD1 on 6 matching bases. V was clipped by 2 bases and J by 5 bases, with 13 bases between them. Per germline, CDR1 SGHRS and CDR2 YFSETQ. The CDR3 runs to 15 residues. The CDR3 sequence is CASSFQGQSNEKLFF. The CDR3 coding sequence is TGCGCCAGCAGCTTTCAGGGACAATCAAATGAAAAACTGTTTTTT.

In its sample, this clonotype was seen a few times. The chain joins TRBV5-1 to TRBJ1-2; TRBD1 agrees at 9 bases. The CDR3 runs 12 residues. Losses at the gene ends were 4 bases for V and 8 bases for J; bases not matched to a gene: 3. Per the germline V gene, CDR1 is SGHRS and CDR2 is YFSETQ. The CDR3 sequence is CASSTQGAGYTF. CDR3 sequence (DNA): TGCGCCAGCAGCACACAGGGGGCCGGCTACACCTTC.